This TCR beta chain was captured in a study of T-cell memory formation after mild COVID-19. Looking at the study overall: TCR clusters were mostly donor specific.

Via MiXCR, TCRdb re-called the 5' RACE reads, giving one row per CDR3 protein. The profile covers around 370,000 distinct CDR3 sequences, with around a fifth appearing a single time and around 12% taken by the ten largest. Germline loops: CDR1 SGHTA, CDR2 FQGNSA. This CDR3 has 13 amino acids. V was shortened by 1 base and J by 6 bases, with 7 bases between the two germline ends. Overall study results and limits: Whereas later expanders leaned CD4+, clones contracting day 15 to 85 showed a balanced CD4/CD8 makeup. Unconfirmed was the SARS-CoV-2 specificity of second-wave clones that peaked on day 37.

Concerning this clonotype itself: What it binds is unknown.

This chain joins TRBV7-2 and TRBJ2-1; weak D call: TRBD2 (5 bases). This sequence originates from an adult woman who had mild COVID-19 (a few samples of this study predate the infection). Cell type and time point are not known. The sample comprised PBMCs or a T cell subset sorted from them (not recorded which). The CDR3, as DNA: TGTGCCAGCAGCTTAGGGACTTTCAATGAGCAGTTCTTC. This codes for CASSLGTFNEQFF. The full variable domain, its missing parts supplied by reference TRBV7-2 and TRBJ2-1, is GAGVSQSPSNKVTEKGKDVELRCDPISGHTALYWYRQSLGQGLEFLIYFQGNSAPDKSGLPSDRFSAERTGGSVSTLTIQRTQQEDSAVYLCASSLGTFNEQFFGPGTRLTVL.